These 25 T cell receptor beta chains were all obtained from the same sample, sequenced in a study of blood T cell repertoires in COVID-19. Clones were sequenced by immunoSEQ multiplex PCR, and TCRdb holds only the in-frame ones, with some missing. The table lists around 120,000 clones, 88% of them singletons. Sequences were obtained from peripheral blood. These receptors originate from a human donor in a cohort sampled during active COVID-19.

V and J are TRBV7-2 and TRBJ1-2; possible D gene TRBD1, 6 bases. CDR3 size: 14 residues. Germline V CDR1 and CDR2: SGHTA, FQGNSA. V lost 1 base, J lost 3 bases, and 9 bases lay in between. The CDR3 protein is CASSLDRVYYGYTF. In DNA form, the CDR3 reads TGTGCCAGCAGCTTAGACAGGGTATACTATGGCTACACCTTC.

This clone appeared a single time. This chain uses TRBV6-5 with TRBJ1-1; maybe TRBD1 (6 bases). This CDR3 has 16 amino acids. The germline gives CDR1 MNHEY, CDR2 SVGAGI. Trimming left V 4 bases short and J 1 base short, with 16 bases between. The CDR3 DNA reads as TGTGCCAGCAGTTCACGTAGGGGAGGGGGGAACACTGAAGCTTTCTTT. Its protein is CASSSRRGGGNTEAFF.

The chain employs TRBV18 and TRBJ1-5, with 9 bases matching TRBD1. This CDR3 is 13 amino acids long. With 5 bases clipped from V and 4 bases from J, the junction kept 0 bases outside the gene matches. The germline gives CDR1 KGHSH, CDR2 LQKENI. The chain's CDR3 is CASSGQGNQPQHF. The CDR3 nucleotides are TGTGCCAGCTCAGGACAGGGGAATCAGCCCCAGCATTTT. Drawing the rest from reference TRBV18 and TRBJ1-5, the complete variable domain is NAGVMQNPRHLVRRRGQEARLRCSPMKGHSHVYWYRQLPEEGLKFMVYLQKENIIDESGMPKERFSAEFPKEGPSILRIQQVVRGDSAAYFCASSGQGNQPQHFGDGTRLSIL.

The chain recombines TRBV6-5 with TRBJ2-7; 9 bases map to TRBD1. The V gene end was trimmed by 3 bases and the J gene end by 3 bases; junction bases not matched to a gene: 6. Germline values: CDR1 MNHEY, CDR2 SVGAGI. The CDR3 is 15 amino acids. The CDR3 bases are TGTGCCAGCAGTTATTCCGGGACAGGGAACTACGAGCAGTACTTC. Protein sequence: CASSYSGTGNYEQYF.

As for this clone: This sample also contains other DNA sequences that code for the same CDR3. This chain links TRBV5-1 with TRBJ2-5, with 7 bases matching TRBD1. There are 14 residues in the CDR3. Germline CDR1 SGHRS, CDR2 YFSETQ. Losses at the gene ends were 0 bases for V and 1 base for J; bases not matched to a gene: 0. CDR3 protein: CASSLGQGQETQYF. CDR3 sequence (DNA): TGCGCCAGCAGCTTGGGACAGGGCCAAGAGACCCAGTACTTC. The full variable domain, completed using reference TRBV5-1 and TRBJ2-5, is KAGVTQTPRYLIKTRGQQVTLSCSPISGHRSVSWYQQTPGQGLQFLFEYFSETQRNKGNFPGRFSGRQFSNSRSEMNVSTLELGDSALYLCASSLGQGQETQYFGPGTRLLVL.

This clone was recorded only once. V and J are TRBV20-1 and TRBJ1-1; D not resolved. This CDR3 is 12 amino acids long. Germline V CDR1 and CDR2: DFQATT, SNEGSKA (reference sequence). V lost 3 bases, J lost 1 base, and 6 bases lay in between. CDR3 region: CSASPGNTEAFF. As DNA, the CDR3 is TGCAGTGCTAGTCCCGGGAACACTGAAGCTTTCTTT.

This clone came up a few times. The chain couples TRBV5-1 to TRBJ1-5; 8 bases line up with TRBD1. The CDR3 is 15 residues long. The germline V gene encodes CDR1 SGHRS and CDR2 YFSETQ. Trimming took 3 bases from V and 7 from J; bases not matched to a gene: 9. The CDR3, as DNA: TGCGCCAGCAGCTCTGGGACAGGAAACGGGCAGCCCCAGCATTTT. This encodes CASSSGTGNGQPQHF.

V gene TRBV4-2 combines with J gene TRBJ2-3; no definite D call. The V gene's germline CDR1 is LGHNA and CDR2 YNFKEQ. CDR3 length: 15 residues. Trimming left V 3 bases short and J 8 bases short, with 18 bases between. The CDR3 here is CASSQEGVWRGTQYF. The CDR3 DNA reads as TGTGCCAGCAGCCAGGAAGGCGTTTGGCGAGGTACGCAGTATTTT.

This clone was seen just once. The chain has TRBV11-2 and TRBJ2-5; 9 nucleotides line up with TRBD2. CDR1 and CDR2 from the germline V gene are SGHAT and FQNNGV. Trimming cost V 5 bases and J 5 bases; bases outside gene matches: 18. The CDR3 covers 18 residues. In DNA form, the CDR3 reads TGTGCCAGCAGCCAGATCTTGGCGGGAGGGCCTCTTGGGGAGACCCAGTACTTC. This encodes CASSQILAGGPLGETQYF.

This sequence joins TRBV18 and TRBJ1-1; no clear D gene. Between the trimmed V and J ends, which lost 3 bases and 0 bases, there was a span of 5 bases. The CDR3 runs to 13 residues. The germline CDR1 and CDR2 sequences are KGHSH and LQKENI. The CDR3 nucleotides are TGTGCCAGCTCACCCCCTATGAACACTGAAGCTTTCTTT. This sequence encodes CASSPPMNTEAFF.

The rearrangement links TRBV5-1 to TRBJ2-3; D possibly corresponds to TRBD1 (6 bases). V was cut by 0 bases and J by 7 bases, with 15 bases left in between. The germline CDR1 and CDR2 sequences are SGHRS and YFSETQ. This CDR3 is built from 15 residues. The CDR3 loop is CASSLAHKQGNTQYF. The CDR3 region has the DNA TGCGCCAGCAGCTTGGCTCATAAACAGGGAAATACGCAGTATTTT.

The V and J genes are TRBV4-1 and TRBJ2-5; the match to TRBD2 covers 10 bases. J was trimmed by 5 bases and V by 4 bases; bases with no gene match: 25. The CDR3 totals 21 residues. The germline V gene encodes CDR1 MGHRA and CDR2 YSYEKL. CDR3 amino acids: CASSRRHSSRGLAERGETQYF. As DNA, the CDR3 is TGCGCCAGCAGCCGTAGGCACTCCTCAAGAGGACTAGCGGAGCGAGGGGAGACCCAGTACTTC.

V and J are TRBV28 and TRBJ2-7; D gene ambiguous. V gave up 6 bases and J gave up 2 bases, with 14 bases separating them. The CDR3 consists of 14 residues. In germline, CDR1 is MDHEN, CDR2 SYDVKM. CDR3 sequence (DNA): TGTGCCAGCAGACCTCCCGACTGGACCTACGAGCAGTACTTC. Protein sequence: CASRPPDWTYEQYF.

The CDR3 reads CASSVPGGEQFF. As DNA, the CDR3 is TGTGCCAGTAGTGTCCCCGGGGGAGAGCAGTTCTTC. The chain couples TRBV19 to TRBJ2-1; tentatively, D is TRBD2 (6 bases). The CDR3 sequence is 12 residues long. V shed 5 bases and J shed 10 bases, with 12 bases lying between them. Looked up from germline, CDR1 is LNHDA and CDR2 is SQIVND (reference sequence).

The chain recombines TRBV29-1 with TRBJ1-2; 7 bases match TRBD1. Germline V gene sequence: CDR1 SQVTM, CDR2 ANQGSEA. CDR3 length: 12 residues. J gave up 6 bases and V 8 bases, and 9 bases lay outside the gene matches. The CDR3 here is CSTPSGGHGYTF. The CDR3, as DNA: TGCAGCACCCCCTCAGGGGGGCATGGCTACACCTTC.

The chain employs TRBV6-6 and TRBJ1-1, with 8 nucleotides matching TRBD1. V lost 6 bases and J lost 2; bases outside the gene matches: 5. Per germline, CDR1 MNHNY and CDR2 SVGAGI (reference sequence). The CDR3 is 14 residues long. Written as DNA, the CDR3 is TGTGCCAGCAGGGTGCCAGGGGGCAACACTGAAGCTTTCTTT. Protein: CASRVPGGNTEAFF.

The chain links TRBV5-1 to TRBJ1-4; D possibly corresponds to TRBD1 (5 bases). The germline V and J ends were trimmed by 3 bases and 8 bases, with 11 bases remaining between them. Germline CDR1 SGHRS, CDR2 YFSETQ. This CDR3 comprises 13 residues. CDR3 protein: CASSSGGEEKLFF. The DNA of the CDR3 is TGCGCCAGCAGCTCCGGGGGAGAAGAAAAACTGTTTTTT.

The rearrangement links TRBV7-9 to TRBJ1-4; 10 bases are shared with TRBD1. The CDR3 length is 14 residues. The germline V gene has CDR1 SEHNR and CDR2 FQNEAQ (reference sequence). V shed 4 bases and J 7 bases; nucleotides not matched to a gene: 3. The CDR3 DNA follows: TGTGCCAGCAGCTCCGGGACAGGGGTTGAAAAACTGTTTTTT. This gives the protein CASSSGTGVEKLFF.

This chain joins TRBV28 and TRBJ1-5; D is uncertain. Germline values: CDR1 MDHEN, CDR2 SYDVKM. The CDR3 consists of 11 residues. CDR3 loop: CAAGYNQPQHF. The DNA of the CDR3 is TGTGCAGCCGGGTACAATCAGCCCCAGCATTTT.

CDR3 coding DNA: TGTGCCAGCAGCTGGGGGCGGGACGAGCAGTACTTC. Its translation: CASSWGRDEQYF. The chain is built from TRBV11-2 and TRBJ2-7; perhaps TRBD1 as D (6 bases). The germline V and J ends were trimmed by 4 bases and 5 bases, with 9 bases remaining between them. Germline V CDR1 and CDR2: SGHAT, FQNNGV. This CDR3 is 12 amino acids long.

The rearrangement joins TRBV10-1 to TRBJ2-3; 7 bases align to TRBD2. Germline-derived CDR1 and CDR2 are WNHNN and SYGVQD (reference sequence). CDR3 size: 13 residues. V was clipped by 4 bases and J by 7 bases; unmatched bases: 5. DNA for the CDR3: TGCGCCAGCAGTGTCGGGGGGATAAATACGCAGTATTTT. Residues: CASSVGGINTQYF.

The V and J genes are TRBV29-1 and TRBJ2-7; D is perhaps TRBD1 (5 bases). CDR3 length equals 13 residues. With 1 base removed from V and 9 bases from J, the gap between germline ends came to 16 bases. Per germline, CDR1 SQVTM and CDR2 ANQGSEA. The CDR3 protein is CSVEVLQDFGQYF. As DNA, the CDR3 is TGCAGCGTTGAAGTGTTACAGGATTTCGGGCAGTACTTC.

The chain has TRBV5-1 and TRBJ2-7; 7 nucleotides match TRBD1. The germline V gene has CDR1 SGHRS and CDR2 YFSETQ. Unmatched junction bases numbered 9, after V lost 3 bases and J lost 3 bases. The CDR3 has 15 amino acids. The CDR3, as DNA: TGCGCCAGCAGCTACGGGATTAGGGACAGCTACGAGCAGTACTTC. Its protein product is CASSYGIRDSYEQYF.

This clone was seen more than once but under ten times. The gene calls are TRBV6-7 and TRBJ2-3; possible D gene TRBD2, 6 bases. TRBV6-7 is designated an ORF whose function remains uncertain. The CDR3 runs to 14 residues. Trimming cost V 7 bases and J 6 bases, with 17 bases left between them. For the CDR3, the DNA is TGTGCCAGCAACTATTCTGGGGACTGGGATACGCAGTATTTT. Its translation is CASNYSGDWDTQYF.

V gene TRBV7-8 combines with J gene TRBJ2-3, with 11 bases matching TRBD2. Germline assignment: CDR1 SGHVS and CDR2 FQNEAQ. This CDR3 spans 16 amino acids. Germline trimming cut 1 base from V and 5 bases from J; bases unmatched to any gene: 5. The CDR3 DNA reads TGTGCCAGCAGCTTAGTTAGCGGGGGGGCCAGAGATACGCAGTATTTT. It yields the protein CASSLVSGGARDTQYF.